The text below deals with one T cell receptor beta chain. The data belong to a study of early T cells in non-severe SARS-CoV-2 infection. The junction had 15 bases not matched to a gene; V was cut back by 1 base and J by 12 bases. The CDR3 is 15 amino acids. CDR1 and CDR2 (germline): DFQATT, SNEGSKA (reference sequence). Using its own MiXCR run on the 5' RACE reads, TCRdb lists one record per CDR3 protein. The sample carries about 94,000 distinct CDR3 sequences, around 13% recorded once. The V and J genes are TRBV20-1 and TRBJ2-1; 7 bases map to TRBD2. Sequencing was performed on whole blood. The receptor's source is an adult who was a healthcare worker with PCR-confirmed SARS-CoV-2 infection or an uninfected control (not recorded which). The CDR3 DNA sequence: TGCAGTGCTAGAGGCGGACCGGGACTACCGGATCGGCAGTTCTTC. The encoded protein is CSARGGPGLPDRQFF.